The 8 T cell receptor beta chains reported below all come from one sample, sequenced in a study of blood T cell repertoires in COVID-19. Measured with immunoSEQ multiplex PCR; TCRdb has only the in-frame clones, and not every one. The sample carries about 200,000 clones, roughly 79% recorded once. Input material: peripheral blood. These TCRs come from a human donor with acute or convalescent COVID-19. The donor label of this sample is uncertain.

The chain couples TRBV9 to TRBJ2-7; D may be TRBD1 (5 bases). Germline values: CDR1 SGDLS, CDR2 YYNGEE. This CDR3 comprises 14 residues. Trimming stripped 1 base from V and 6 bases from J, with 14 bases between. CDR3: CASSVIGVGGEQYF. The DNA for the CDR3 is TGTGCCAGCAGCGTAATAGGGGTTGGTGGCGAGCAGTACTTC.

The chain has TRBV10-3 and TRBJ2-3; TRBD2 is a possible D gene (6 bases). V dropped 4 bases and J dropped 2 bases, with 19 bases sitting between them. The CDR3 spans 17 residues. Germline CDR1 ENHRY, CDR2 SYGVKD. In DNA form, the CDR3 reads TGTGCCATCAGTGGAGATCCGGCGGGGCCCACCACAGATACGCAGTATTTT. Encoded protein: CAISGDPAGPTTDTQYF.

The CDR3 loop is CASSSPVWRITDTQYF. The CDR3 DNA reads TGTGCCAGCAGCTCACCAGTGTGGCGGATCACAGATACGCAGTATTTT. The chain is built from TRBV7-9 and TRBJ2-3; D unclear. This CDR3 is 16 amino acids long. CDR1 and CDR2 from the germline V gene are SEHNR and FQNEAQ (reference sequence). Between the trimmed V and J ends, which lost 4 bases and 2 bases, there was a span of 16 bases.

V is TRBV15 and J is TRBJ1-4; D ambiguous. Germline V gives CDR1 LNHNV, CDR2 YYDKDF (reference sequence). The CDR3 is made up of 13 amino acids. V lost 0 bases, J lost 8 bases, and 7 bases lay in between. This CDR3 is CATSRDRREKLFF. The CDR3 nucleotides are TGTGCCACCAGCAGAGATCGGCGGGAAAAACTGTTTTTT.

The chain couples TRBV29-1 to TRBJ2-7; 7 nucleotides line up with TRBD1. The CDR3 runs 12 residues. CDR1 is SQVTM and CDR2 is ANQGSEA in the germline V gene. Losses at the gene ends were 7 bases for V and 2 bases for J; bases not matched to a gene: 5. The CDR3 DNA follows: TGCAGCGCCATTGGGACAGCCTACGAGCAGTACTTC. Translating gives CSAIGTAYEQYF.

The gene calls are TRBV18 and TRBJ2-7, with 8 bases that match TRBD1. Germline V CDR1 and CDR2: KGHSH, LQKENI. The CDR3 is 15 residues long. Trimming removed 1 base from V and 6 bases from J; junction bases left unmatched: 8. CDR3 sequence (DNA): TGTGCCAGCTCACCACGGAGGACAGGGTTATCCGAGCAGTACTTC. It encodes CASSPRRTGLSEQYF.

The CDR3 region has the DNA TGTGCCAGCAGCCAAGATTTTGGAGCTAACTATGGCTACACCTTC. Protein sequence: CASSQDFGANYGYTF. The chain is built from TRBV4-2 and TRBJ1-2; D is uncertain. CDR1 and CDR2 from the germline V gene are LGHNA and YNFKEQ. Trimming shortened V by 0 bases and J by 0 bases, and 8 bases separated the two germline ends. This CDR3 is built from 15 residues.

The CDR3 DNA sequence: TGCAGCGCTGGGGGGATAGATGGCTACACCTTC. Amino acids: CSAGGIDGYTF. V and J are TRBV29-1 and TRBJ1-2; weak D call: TRBD1 (5 bases). The germline gives CDR1 SQVTM, CDR2 ANQGSEA. The V and J ends lost 7 bases and 6 bases respectively, with 12 bases between them. The CDR3 has 11 residues.